These 21 T cell receptor beta chains were sequenced from one sample in a study of human T cells and chemical hapten exposure (dated by TCRdb to the early 2020s). Libraries came from RACE. Instrument on record: NextSeq 500. TCRdb handled the public reads itself, with Q25 trimming in fastp and clone calling in MiXCR, and kept productive beta chains. Each CDR3 protein gets just one entry, which takes the most common genes and DNA from the rows behind it. Here the sample has 370,000 or so distinct CDR3 sequences; roughly 4.8% occur a single time. Around 2% of the sample is taken by the ten largest. In light of the paper, this sample's time point label describes: patch test 1, 2 weeks after DPC sensitization. What the treatment or condition label conveys for this sample: therapeutic diphenylcyclopropenone sensitization with weekly scalp DPC. The sample in question was whole blood, obtained in connection with sensitization to the hapten diphenylcyclopropenone (DPC). These TCRs come from a woman in her forties or fifties with alopecia areata. Some clones in this sample may be carry-over from other donors' samples.

With regard to this clonotype: A single base separates this from a much larger clone, so it may be a read error. This sequence joins TRBV7-2 and TRBJ2-1, with no clear D. The CDR3 runs to 14 residues. CDR1 is SGHTA, CDR2 FQGNSA, per germline. CDR3 in amino acids: CASSLGQLYNVQFF. As DNA, the CDR3 is TGTGCCAGCAGCCTCGGGCAGCTTTACAATGTGCAGTTCTTC.

There are many counts of this clonotype. The chain joins TRBV4-1 to TRBJ2-1; D remains ambiguous. This CDR3 has 13 amino acids. Trimming removed 4 bases from V and 7 bases from J, with 11 bases in between. Germline CDR1 reads MGHRA; CDR2 reads YSYEKL. In DNA form, the CDR3 reads TGCGCCAGCAGCCCCATGCCGGAGAATGAGCAGTTCTTC. Translating gives CASSPMPENEQFF.

Only a few counts were recorded for this clonotype. The V and J genes are TRBV15 and TRBJ2-3; a weak D match, TRBD1 (6 bases). From germline, CDR1 is LNHNV and CDR2 YYDKDF (reference sequence). The CDR3 consists of 17 residues. Between the trimmed V and J ends, which lost 5 bases and 5 bases, there was a span of 23 bases. The CDR3 DNA reads as TGTGCCACCAGCCGCAAGGCTACAGGGCTCAAAGTAGATACGCAGTATTTT. Amino acids: CATSRKATGLKVDTQYF.

This clonotype was counted only a few times. The chain couples TRBV4-3 to TRBJ1-1; D gene ambiguous. From germline, CDR1 is LGHNA and CDR2 YSLEER. Trimming removed 0 bases from V and 0 bases from J, with 17 bases in between. This CDR3 is built from 18 residues. The CDR3 DNA reads as TGCGCCAGCAGCCAAGATCTGAGTCAGGTCGGAGTGAACACTGAAGCTTTCTTT. Translation: CASSQDLSQVGVNTEAFF.

This clonotype was observed at least ten times. This rearrangement joins TRBV20-1 to TRBJ1-3; TRBD1 might be the D (6 bases). In germline, CDR1 is DFQATT, CDR2 SNEGSKA (reference sequence). The CDR3 length is 14 residues. CDR3 sequence reads: CSTSGGRSGNTIYF. CDR3 coding DNA: TGCAGCACTTCCGGGGGCCGATCTGGAAACACCATATATTTT.

This clonotype came up a few times. Compared with germline, one end of the junction differs, possibly owing to a read error. The V and J genes are TRBV7-2 and TRBJ1-1; 9 bases agree with TRBD1. CDR1 is SGHTA, CDR2 FQGNSA, per germline. This CDR3 has 14 amino acids. The CDR3 coding sequence is TGTGCCAGCAGCTTAGGAGGGGGACAGGGCGGCCCCATTTTC. This sequence encodes CASSLGGGQGGPIF. Together with reference TRBV7-2 and TRBJ1-1, the CDR3 gives the full variable domain: GAGVSQSPSNKVTEKGKDVELRCDPISGHTALYWYRQSLGQGLEFLIYFQGNSAPDKSGLPSDRFSAERTGGSVSTLTIQRTQQEDSAVYLCASSLGGGQGGPIFGQGTRLTVV.

Many counts were recorded for this clonotype. The gene calls are TRBV20-1 and TRBJ2-3, with TRBD2 matching 7 bases. V shed 7 bases, J shed 0 bases, and the junction held 4 bases outside the gene matches. The CDR3 covers 13 residues. In germline, CDR1 is DFQATT, CDR2 SNEGSKA (reference sequence). This CDR3 reads CSGGGSSTDTQYF. CDR3 DNA sequence: TGCAGTGGGGGGGGATCGAGCACAGATACGCAGTATTTT.

This clonotype was detected many times. This chain uses TRBV2 with TRBJ1-2, with D possibly matching TRBD1 (5 bases). Between the trimmed V and J ends, which lost 7 bases and 5 bases, there was a span of 20 bases. The CDR3 spans 15 residues. Germline V gene data show CDR1 as SNHLY and CDR2 as FYNNEI. The CDR3 coding sequence is TGTGCCAGCAAACACTCGGGGCCTGGGGAATATGGCTACACCTTC. The encoded protein is CASKHSGPGEYGYTF.

Many counts were recorded for this clonotype. The chain is built from TRBV5-1 and TRBJ2-2; maybe TRBD1 (7 bases). Trimming removed 3 bases at V and 5 bases at J, with 17 bases between. Germline CDR1 reads SGHRS; CDR2 reads YFSETQ. The CDR3 covers 16 residues. CDR3 region: CASSSISGGSTGELFF. Written as DNA, the CDR3 is TGCGCCAGCAGCTCTATTTCAGGGGGGAGTACCGGGGAGCTGTTTTTT.

This clonotype was seen a few times. CDR3 protein: CSVTGAENYGYTF. In nucleotides, the CDR3 is TGCAGCGTGACAGGGGCCGAAAACTATGGCTACACCTTC. The rearrangement uses TRBV29-1 and TRBJ1-2; 8 nucleotides match TRBD1. Trimming cost V 6 bases and J 2 bases; bases outside gene matches: 5. Germline values: CDR1 SQVTM, CDR2 ANQGSEA. CDR3 length: 13 residues.

In this sample, this clonotype turned up many times. This chain uses TRBV6-2 or TRBV6-3 with TRBJ1-1; D is perhaps TRBD1 (6 bases). The CDR3 consists of 15 residues. Trimming pared 4 bases from V and 5 bases from J, leaving 17 bases between. Germline CDR1 and CDR2: MNHEY and SVGEGT. The CDR3: CASSFGDRRVTEAFF. The CDR3, as DNA: TGTGCCAGCAGTTTCGGCGACAGGAGAGTGACTGAAGCTTTCTTT.

This clonotype was counted at least ten times. One end of the junction varies from germline; a read error may be responsible. The CDR3 here is CASSLEALNGEQFF. The CDR3 DNA reads as TGTGCCAGCAGCCTAGAGGCTTTGAACGGGGAGCAGTTCTTC. This chain links TRBV11-3 with TRBJ2-1; D remains unclear. This CDR3 region has 14 residues. Germline CDR1 and CDR2: SGHNT and YENEEA.

The chain is built from TRBV20-1 and TRBJ2-7, with TRBD2 as a possible D gene (6 bases). The germline gives CDR1 DFQATT, CDR2 SNEGSKA (reference sequence). There are 16 residues in the CDR3. The CDR3 region has the DNA TGCAGCTCAACCCTCTCCGGGGGACTTATTACCTACGAGCAGTACTTC. Residues: CSSTLSGGLITYEQYF.

This clonotype was found many times. The chain uses TRBV28 and TRBJ2-7, with TRBD1 identical over 7 bases. The CDR3 extends over 14 amino acids. Trimming cost V 6 bases and J 1 base; bases outside gene matches: 6. Looked up from germline, CDR1 is MDHEN and CDR2 is SYDVKM. CDR3 region: CASSPTTGSYEQYF. The CDR3 bases are TGTGCCAGCAGCCCCACGACAGGGTCCTACGAGCAGTACTTC.

This clonotype came up many times. The J gene is TRBJ1-4, the V gene TRBV7-9, with a weak D call TRBD1 (5 bases). CDR3 size: 14 residues. V lost 4 bases to trimming and J lost 4 bases, with 10 bases between them. Germline-derived CDR1 and CDR2 are SEHNR and FQNEAQ (reference sequence). In DNA form, the CDR3 reads TGTGCCAGCAGCTCCGGGACTCATAATGAAAAACTGTTTTTT. This encodes CASSSGTHNEKLFF.

This clonotype showed up just a few times. The chain combines TRBV10-3 with TRBJ2-7, with no clear D. Trimming took off 6 bases at V and 4 bases at J, with 16 bases between the two ends. The CDR3 totals 14 residues. Germline loops: CDR1 ENHRY, CDR2 SYGVKD. This CDR3 reads CAISQLASSYEQYF. Here the CDR3 DNA reads TGTGCCATCAGCCAACTGGCTAGTAGTTACGAGCAGTACTTC.

This clonotype was found many times. J is TRBJ1-5 and V is TRBV7-9, with D maybe TRBD1 (5 bases). Germline V lookup: CDR1 SEHNR, CDR2 FQNEAQ (reference sequence). The CDR3 is 12 residues long. The ends were cut back, 5 bases at V and 6 bases at J, with 8 bases in the middle. CDR3: CASSPGSQPQHF. The CDR3 nucleotides read TGTGCCAGCAGCCCAGGGAGTCAGCCCCAGCATTTT.

In this sample, this clonotype turned up a few times. One junction end does not reproduce the germline sequence, and a read error may be involved. The chain employs TRBV6-2 or TRBV6-3 and TRBJ2-1; D might be TRBD1 (6 bases). This CDR3 region has 13 residues. From germline, CDR1 is MNHEY and CDR2 SVGEGT. The CDR3 spells CASSNSQDREQFF. The DNA of the CDR3 is TGTGCCAGCAGTAACTCCCAGGACAGAGAGCAGTTCTTC.

V is TRBV11-3 and J is TRBJ2-1; TRBD2 might be the D (6 bases). The CDR3 is made up of 15 amino acids. Germline CDR1 reads SGHNT; CDR2 reads YENEEA. V lost 0 bases to trimming and J lost 4 bases, with 10 bases between them. In DNA form, the CDR3 reads TGTGCCAGCAGCTTAGATGGTGGGGGGTACAATGAGCAGTTCTTC. Translating it yields CASSLDGGGYNEQFF. The full variable domain, rest sourced from reference TRBV11-3 and TRBJ2-1, is EAGVVQSPRYKIIEKKQPVAFWCNPISGHNTLYWYLQNLGQGPELLIRYENEEAVDDSQLPKDRFSAERLKGVDSTLKIQPAELGDSAVYLCASSLDGGGYNEQFFGPGTRLTVL.

The chain has TRBV7-2 and TRBJ1-3, with D possibly TRBD1 on 5 matching bases. The CDR3 runs to 16 residues. The V gene's germline CDR1 is SGHTA and CDR2 FQGNSA. Trimming shortened V by 5 bases and J by 0 bases, and 14 bases separated the two germline ends. For the CDR3, the DNA is TGTGCCAGCAGCCCTAGACAGCTACGCTCTGGAAACACCATATATTTT. Translating gives CASSPRQLRSGNTIYF.

This clonotype was detected many times. The rearrangement links TRBV2 to TRBJ1-5, with D tentatively TRBD1 (6 bases). The V end was cut by 4 bases, the J end by 1 base, with 11 bases between. Germline V gives CDR1 SNHLY, CDR2 FYNNEI. The CDR3 spans 15 residues. CDR3 nucleotide sequence: TGTGCCAGCAGTGGTGGCAGGGGAAGCAATCAGCCCCAGCATTTT. This sequence encodes CASSGGRGSNQPQHF.